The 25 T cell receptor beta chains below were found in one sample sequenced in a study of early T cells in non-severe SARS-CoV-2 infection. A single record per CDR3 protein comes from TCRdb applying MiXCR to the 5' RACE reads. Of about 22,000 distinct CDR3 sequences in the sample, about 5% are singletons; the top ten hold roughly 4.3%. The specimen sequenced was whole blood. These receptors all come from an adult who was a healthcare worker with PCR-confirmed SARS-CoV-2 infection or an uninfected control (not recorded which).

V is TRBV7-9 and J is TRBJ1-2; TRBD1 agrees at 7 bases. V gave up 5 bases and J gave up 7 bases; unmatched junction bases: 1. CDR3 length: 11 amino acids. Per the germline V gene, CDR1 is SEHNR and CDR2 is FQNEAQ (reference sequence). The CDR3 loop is CASSRDSGYTF. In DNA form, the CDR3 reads TGTGCCAGCAGCCGGGACAGTGGCTACACCTTC.

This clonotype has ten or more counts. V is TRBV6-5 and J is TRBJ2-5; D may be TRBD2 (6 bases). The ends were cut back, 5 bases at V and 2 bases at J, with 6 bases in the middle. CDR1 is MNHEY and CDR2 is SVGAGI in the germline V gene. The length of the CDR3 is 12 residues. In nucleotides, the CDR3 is TGTGCCAGCAGTGGGGGGCAAGAGACCCAGTACTTC. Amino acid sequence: CASSGGQETQYF.

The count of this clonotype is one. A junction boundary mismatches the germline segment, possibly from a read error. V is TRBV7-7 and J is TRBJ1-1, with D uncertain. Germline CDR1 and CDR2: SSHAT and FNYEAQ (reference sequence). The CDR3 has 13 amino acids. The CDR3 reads CASSSAMNTEAFF. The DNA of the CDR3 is TGTGCTAGCAGCTCCGCCATGAACACTGAAGCTTTCTTT.

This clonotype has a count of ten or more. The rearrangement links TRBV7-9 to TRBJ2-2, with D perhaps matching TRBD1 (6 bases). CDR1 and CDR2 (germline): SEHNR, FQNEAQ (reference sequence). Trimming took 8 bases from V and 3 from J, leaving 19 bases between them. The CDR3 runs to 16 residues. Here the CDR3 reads CASARPQGRDTGELFF. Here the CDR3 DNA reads TGTGCCAGCGCTAGACCCCAGGGGCGAGACACCGGGGAGCTGTTTTTT.

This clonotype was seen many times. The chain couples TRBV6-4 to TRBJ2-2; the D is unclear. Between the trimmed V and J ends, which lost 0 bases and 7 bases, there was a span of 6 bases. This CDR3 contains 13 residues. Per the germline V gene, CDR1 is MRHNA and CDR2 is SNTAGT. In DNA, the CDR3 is TGTGCCAGCAGTGACTCCATTGACGGGGAGCTGTTTTTT. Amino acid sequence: CASSDSIDGELFF.

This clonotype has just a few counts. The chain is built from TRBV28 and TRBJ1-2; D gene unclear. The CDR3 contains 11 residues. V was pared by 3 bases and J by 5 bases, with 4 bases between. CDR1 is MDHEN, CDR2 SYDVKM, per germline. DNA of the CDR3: TGTGCCAGCAGTTTCCCTTATGGCTACACCTTC. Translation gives CASSFPYGYTF.

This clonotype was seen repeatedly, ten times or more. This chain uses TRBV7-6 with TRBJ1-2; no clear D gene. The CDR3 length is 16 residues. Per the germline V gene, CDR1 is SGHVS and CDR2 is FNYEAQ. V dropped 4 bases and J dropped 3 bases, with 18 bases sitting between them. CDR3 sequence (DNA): TGTGCCAGCAGCTATCCATACGGGCGTCGGGACTATGGCTACACCTTC. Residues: CASSYPYGRRDYGYTF.

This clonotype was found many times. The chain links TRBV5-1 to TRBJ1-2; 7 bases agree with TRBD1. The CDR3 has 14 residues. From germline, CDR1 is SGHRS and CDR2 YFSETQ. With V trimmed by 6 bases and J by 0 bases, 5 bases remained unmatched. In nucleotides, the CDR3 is TGCGCCAGCATGGGGACAGACGCTAACTATGGCTACACCTTC. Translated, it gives CASMGTDANYGYTF.

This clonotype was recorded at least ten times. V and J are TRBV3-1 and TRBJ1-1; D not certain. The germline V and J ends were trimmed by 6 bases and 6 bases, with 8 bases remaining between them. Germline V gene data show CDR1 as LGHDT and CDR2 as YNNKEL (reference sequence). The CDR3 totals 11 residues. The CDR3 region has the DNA TGTGCCAGCAGAGGAGAGTCTGAAGCTTTCTTT. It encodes CASRGESEAFF.

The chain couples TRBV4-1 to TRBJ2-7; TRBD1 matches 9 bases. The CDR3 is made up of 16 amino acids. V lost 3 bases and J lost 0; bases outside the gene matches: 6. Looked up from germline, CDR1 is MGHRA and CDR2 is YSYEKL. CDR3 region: CASSHVGTGISYEQYF. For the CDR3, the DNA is TGCGCCAGCAGCCATGTTGGGACAGGGATCTCCTACGAGCAGTACTTC.

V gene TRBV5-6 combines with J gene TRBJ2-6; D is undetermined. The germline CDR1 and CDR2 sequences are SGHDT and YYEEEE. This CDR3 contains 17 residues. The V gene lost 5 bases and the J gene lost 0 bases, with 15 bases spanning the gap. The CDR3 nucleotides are TGTGCCAGCAGGGAAATGGGCTCCTACTCTGGGGCCAACGTCCTGACTTTC. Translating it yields CASREMGSYSGANVLTF. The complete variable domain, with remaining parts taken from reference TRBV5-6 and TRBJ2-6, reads DAGVTQSPTHLIKTRGQQVTLRCSPKSGHDTVSWYQQALGQGPQFIFQYYEEEERQRGNFPDRFSGHQFPNYSSELNVNALLLGDSALYLCASREMGSYSGANVLTFGAGSRLTVL.

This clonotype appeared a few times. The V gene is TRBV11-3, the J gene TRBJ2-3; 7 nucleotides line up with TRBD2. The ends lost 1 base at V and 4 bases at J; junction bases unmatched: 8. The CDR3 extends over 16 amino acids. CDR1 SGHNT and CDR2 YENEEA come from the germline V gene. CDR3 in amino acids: CASSLGEGERADTQYF. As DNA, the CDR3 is TGTGCCAGCAGCTTAGGGGAGGGTGAACGCGCAGATACGCAGTATTTT.

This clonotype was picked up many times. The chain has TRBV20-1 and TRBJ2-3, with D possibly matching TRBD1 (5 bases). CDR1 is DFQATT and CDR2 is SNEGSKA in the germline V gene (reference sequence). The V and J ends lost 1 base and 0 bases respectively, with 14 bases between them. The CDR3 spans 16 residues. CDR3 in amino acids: CSARVKGILSTDTQYF. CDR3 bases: TGCAGTGCTAGAGTCAAGGGGATTCTTAGCACAGATACGCAGTATTTT.

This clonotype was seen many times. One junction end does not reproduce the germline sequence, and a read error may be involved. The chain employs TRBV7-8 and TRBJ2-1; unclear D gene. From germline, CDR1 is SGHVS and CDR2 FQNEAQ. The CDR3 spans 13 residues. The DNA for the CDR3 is TGTGCCAGCAGCTTAGACTCCCACAATGAGCAGTTCTTC. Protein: CASSLDSHNEQFF.

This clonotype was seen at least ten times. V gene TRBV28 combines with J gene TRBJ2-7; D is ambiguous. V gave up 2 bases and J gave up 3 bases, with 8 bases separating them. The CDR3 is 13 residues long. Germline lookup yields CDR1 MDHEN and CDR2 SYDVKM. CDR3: CASSLNKFYEQYF. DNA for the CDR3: TGTGCCAGCAGTTTAAATAAGTTCTACGAGCAGTACTTC.

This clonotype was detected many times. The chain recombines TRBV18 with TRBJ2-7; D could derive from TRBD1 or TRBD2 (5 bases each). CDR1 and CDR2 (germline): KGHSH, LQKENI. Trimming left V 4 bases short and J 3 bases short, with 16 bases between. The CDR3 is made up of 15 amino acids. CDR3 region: CASSLSSGRFYEQYF. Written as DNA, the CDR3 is TGTGCCAGCTCACTGTCGTCGGGACGGTTCTACGAGCAGTACTTC.

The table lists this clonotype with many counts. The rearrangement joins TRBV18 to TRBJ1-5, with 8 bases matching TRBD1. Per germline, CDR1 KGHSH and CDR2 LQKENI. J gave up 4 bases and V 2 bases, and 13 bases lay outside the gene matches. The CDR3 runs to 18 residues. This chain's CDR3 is CASSPLPPPGQVNQPQHF. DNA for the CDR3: TGTGCCAGCTCACCATTACCGCCCCCGGGACAGGTTAATCAGCCCCAGCATTTT.

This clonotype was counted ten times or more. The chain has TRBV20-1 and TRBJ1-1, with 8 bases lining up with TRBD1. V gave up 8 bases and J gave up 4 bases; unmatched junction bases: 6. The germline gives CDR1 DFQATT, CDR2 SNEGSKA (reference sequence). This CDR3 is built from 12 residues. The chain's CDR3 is CSSTTGGTEAFF. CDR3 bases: TGCAGTTCAACAACAGGGGGCACTGAAGCTTTCTTT.

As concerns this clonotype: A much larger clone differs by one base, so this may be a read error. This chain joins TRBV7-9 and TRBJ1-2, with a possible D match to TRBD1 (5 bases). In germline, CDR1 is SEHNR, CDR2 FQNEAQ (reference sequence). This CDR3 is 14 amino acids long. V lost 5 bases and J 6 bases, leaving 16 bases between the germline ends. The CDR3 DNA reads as TGTGCCAGCAGCCCACAGGATGCAAGCCATGGCTACACCTTC. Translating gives CASSPQDASHGYTF.

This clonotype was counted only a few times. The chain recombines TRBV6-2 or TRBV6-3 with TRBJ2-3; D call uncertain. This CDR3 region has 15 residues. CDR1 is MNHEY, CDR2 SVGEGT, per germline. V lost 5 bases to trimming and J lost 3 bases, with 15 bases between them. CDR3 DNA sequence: TGTGCCAGCAGTCCGCTCCTAGAGATAACAGATACGCAGTATTTT. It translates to CASSPLLEITDTQYF.

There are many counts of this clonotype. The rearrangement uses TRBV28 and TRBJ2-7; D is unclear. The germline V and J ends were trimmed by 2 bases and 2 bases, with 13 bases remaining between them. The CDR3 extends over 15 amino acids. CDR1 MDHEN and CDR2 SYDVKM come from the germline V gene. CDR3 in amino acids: CASSLSGRPPYEQYF. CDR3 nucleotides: TGTGCCAGCAGTTTAAGTGGCAGGCCCCCCTACGAGCAGTACTTC.

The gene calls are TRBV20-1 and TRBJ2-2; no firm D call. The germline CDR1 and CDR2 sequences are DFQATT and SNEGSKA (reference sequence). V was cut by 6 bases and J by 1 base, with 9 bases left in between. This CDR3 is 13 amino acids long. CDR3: CSAPEVNTGELFF. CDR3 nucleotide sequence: TGCAGTGCACCTGAGGTGAACACCGGGGAGCTGTTTTTT.

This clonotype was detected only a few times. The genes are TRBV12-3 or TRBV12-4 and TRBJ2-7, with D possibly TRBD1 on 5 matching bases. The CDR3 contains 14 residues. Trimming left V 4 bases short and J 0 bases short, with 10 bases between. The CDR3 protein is CASSSDRSSYEQYF. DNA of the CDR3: TGTGCCAGCAGTTCAGACAGAAGCTCCTACGAGCAGTACTTC.

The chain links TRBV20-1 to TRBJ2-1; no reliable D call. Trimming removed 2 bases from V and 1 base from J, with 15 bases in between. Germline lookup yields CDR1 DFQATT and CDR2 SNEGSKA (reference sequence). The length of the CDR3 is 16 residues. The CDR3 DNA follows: TGCAGTGCTAGATCCATGTTAGCCGAATCCTACAATGAGCAGTTCTTC. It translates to CSARSMLAESYNEQFF.

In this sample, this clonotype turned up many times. The CDR3 sequence is CAISEPRQGGNQPQHF. CDR3 DNA: TGTGCCATCAGTGAGCCCCGACAGGGGGGCAATCAGCCCCAGCATTTT. This rearrangement joins TRBV10-3 to TRBJ1-5; TRBD1 matches 9 bases. The CDR3 is made up of 16 amino acids. Germline V gene lookup returns CDR1 ENHRY and CDR2 SYGVKD. V shed 2 bases and J 2 bases; nucleotides not matched to a gene: 4.